One sample yielded the 25 T cell receptor beta chains listed below, sequenced in a study of cytomegalovirus exposure and HLA in healthy donors. In the PCR, 60 Vbeta and 13 Jbeta primers were used. Profiling relied on immunoSEQ multiplex PCR, and the TCRdb table lists in-frame clones only, not all of them. The sample has more than 95,000 clones, around 77% seen once. Sequencing used PBMCs. Source of these receptors: a man between 45 and 60 years old in good health and CMV-seropositive.

V and J are TRBV7-2 and TRBJ1-3; TRBD1 might be the D (5 bases). V was pared by 5 bases and J by 0 bases, with 8 bases between. Germline lookup yields CDR1 SGHTA and CDR2 FQGNSA. The CDR3 runs 14 residues. CDR3 nucleotides: TGTGCCAGCAGCCCGACAGACTCTGGAAACACCATATATTTT. Protein sequence: CASSPTDSGNTIYF.

Regarding this clone: The sample has other DNA sequences that encode this CDR3 too. The V call is TRBV19, the J call TRBJ1-2, with 7 positions matching TRBD1. The CDR3 totals 13 residues. Germline CDR1 LNHDA, CDR2 SQIVND (reference sequence). Trimming removed 5 bases from V and 5 bases from J; junction bases left unmatched: 5. The DNA of the CDR3 is TGTGCCAGTAGTCTCGACAGGGATTATGGCTACACCTTC. Protein product: CASSLDRDYGYTF. Variable domain in full (rest from reference TRBV19 and TRBJ1-2): DGGITQSPKYLFRKEGQNVTLSCEQNLNHDAMYWYRQDPGQGLRLIYYSQIVNDFQKGDIAEGYSVSREKKESFPLTVTSAQKNPTAFYLCASSLDRDYGYTFGSGTRLTVV.

There are a few counts of this clone. This chain connects TRBV6-6 to TRBJ1-1, with D possibly TRBD1 on 6 matching bases. Trimming cost V 6 bases and J 4 bases, with 9 bases left between them. The V gene's germline CDR1 is MNHNY and CDR2 SVGAGI (reference sequence). The CDR3 length is 12 residues. As DNA, the CDR3 is TGTGCCAGCAGCCCGGACAGCACTGAAGCTTTCTTT. Translated, it gives CASSPDSTEAFF.

Only a few counts were recorded for this clone. V and J are TRBV14 and TRBJ1-1; D is unclear. Germline V gene lookup returns CDR1 SGHDN and CDR2 FVKESK. With 7 bases removed from V and 2 bases from J, the gap between germline ends came to 11 bases. The CDR3 sequence is 13 residues long. CDR3 protein: CASTRAGNTEAFF. The CDR3 DNA follows: TGTGCCAGCACGCGGGCGGGAAACACTGAAGCTTTCTTT. Drawing the rest from reference TRBV14 and TRBJ1-1, the complete variable domain is EAGVTQFPSHSVIEKGQTVTLRCDPISGHDNLYWYRRVMGKEIKFLLHFVKESKQDESGMPNNRFLAERTGGTYSTLKVQPAELEDSGVYFCASTRAGNTEAFFGQGTRLTVV.

The rearrangement uses TRBV10-1 and TRBJ2-3; no clear D gene. V lost 5 bases to trimming and J lost 6 bases, with 12 bases between them. CDR3 size: 13 residues. Germline V gene lookup returns CDR1 WNHNN and CDR2 SYGVQD (reference sequence). CDR3 sequence reads: CASSMTSPDTQYF. The CDR3 DNA follows: TGCGCCAGCAGTATGACTTCCCCCGATACGCAGTATTTT.

The gene calls are TRBV30 and TRBJ1-6; TRBD1 matches at 9 bases. The CDR3 sequence is 16 residues long. V trimming: 8 bases; J trimming: 1 base; junction bases outside the gene matches: 9. Germline CDR1 GTSNPN, CDR2 SVGIG (reference sequence). In DNA, the CDR3 is TGTGCCGCCATACAGGGGGCGGGTTCCTATAATTCACCCCTCCACTTT. Protein sequence: CAAIQGAGSYNSPLHF.

The chain recombines TRBV5-1 with TRBJ2-3, with 11 bases fitting TRBD2. V shed 3 bases and J 2 bases; nucleotides not matched to a gene: 11. Per germline, CDR1 SGHRS and CDR2 YFSETQ. CDR3 size: 18 residues. CDR3 protein: CASSSTIAGGLITDTQYF. The DNA of the CDR3 is TGCGCCAGCAGCTCTACAATAGCGGGGGGGCTCATCACAGATACGCAGTATTTT.

The rearrangement joins TRBV5-6 to TRBJ2-7; the match to TRBD2 covers 8 bases. The CDR3 covers 14 residues. Germline assignment: CDR1 SGHDT and CDR2 YYEEEE. V lost 0 bases and J lost 6; bases outside the gene matches: 5. CDR3 coding DNA: TGTGCCAGCAGCTTGGTCGGGGGGGCGGTCGAGCAGTACTTC. This encodes CASSLVGGAVEQYF.

This clone was observed a single time. This chain links TRBV5-1 with TRBJ2-6; a weak D match, TRBD1 (5 bases). In germline, CDR1 is SGHRS, CDR2 YFSETQ. This CDR3 is 15 amino acids long. Trimming removed 4 bases from V and 4 bases from J, with 12 bases in between. CDR3 in amino acids: CASSNTGLGANVLTF. The CDR3 DNA reads as TGCGCCAGCAGCAACACAGGATTAGGGGCCAACGTCCTGACTTTC. The full variable domain, with the rest looked up from reference TRBV5-1 and TRBJ2-6, is KAGVTQTPRYLIKTRGQQVTLSCSPISGHRSVSWYQQTPGQGLQFLFEYFSETQRNKGNFPGRFSGRQFSNSRSEMNVSTLELGDSALYLCASSNTGLGANVLTFGAGSRLTVL.

The chain has TRBV7-2 and TRBJ2-5; D is ambiguous. The V end was cut by 0 bases, the J end by 1 base, with 6 bases between. CDR1 and CDR2 (germline): SGHTA, FQGNSA. This CDR3 is built from 14 residues. The CDR3 here is CASSLAPGQETQYF. The CDR3 DNA sequence: TGTGCCAGCAGCTTAGCGCCGGGCCAAGAGACCCAGTACTTC.

V gene TRBV5-4 combines with J gene TRBJ2-7; TRBD1 matches at 8 bases. CDR1 is SGHNT, CDR2 YYREEE, per germline (reference sequence). V was pared by 2 bases and J by 6 bases, with 7 bases of the junction left unmatched. CDR3 length: 14 amino acids. CDR3 protein: CASSFPGGLSEQYF. The CDR3 nucleotides are TGTGCCAGCAGCTTCCCAGGGGGCCTTTCCGAGCAGTACTTC.

This clone appeared once. The rearrangement links TRBV29-1 to TRBJ1-2; no definite D call. Germline CDR1 and CDR2: SQVTM and ANQGSEA. The CDR3 sequence is 12 residues long. Deletions cut 2 bases from V and 5 bases from J, with 9 bases between. CDR3 protein: CSVESRSYGYTF. The CDR3, as DNA: TGCAGCGTTGAATCCAGGTCTTATGGCTACACCTTC. The whole variable domain, filled in from reference TRBV29-1 and TRBJ1-2, reads SAVISQKPSRDICQRGTSLTIQCQVDSQVTMMFWYRQQPGQSLTLIATANQGSEATYESGFVIDKFPISRPNLTFSTLTVSNMSPEDSSIYLCSVESRSYGYTFGSGTRLTVV.

This clone has more than one count but fewer than ten. The V call is TRBV5-1, the J call TRBJ2-1; TRBD1 matches at 9 bases. CDR1 and CDR2 from the germline V gene are SGHRS and YFSETQ. This CDR3 spans 15 amino acids. V lost 3 bases to trimming and J lost 6 bases; unmatched junction nucleotides: 7. The CDR3 DNA sequence: TGCGCCAGCAGCTCCCTCGGGACAGGGCGCAATGAGCAGTTCTTC. It codes for CASSSLGTGRNEQFF.

The V and J genes are TRBV9 and TRBJ1-2; TRBD1 matches 7 bases. After removal of 5 bases from V and 7 bases from J, the junction contained 17 bases not matched to a gene. From germline, CDR1 is SGDLS and CDR2 YYNGEE. The CDR3 spans 16 residues. The CDR3 loop is CASSDTGTVPATGYTF. CDR3 in DNA: TGTGCCAGCAGTGACACCGGGACAGTCCCTGCTACTGGCTACACCTTC.

This clone was detected a few times. CDR3 amino acids: CASSFPGGYEQYF. The CDR3 bases are TGTGCCAGCAGCTTTCCAGGGGGGTACGAGCAGTACTTC. This rearrangement joins TRBV11-2 to TRBJ2-7; D is possibly TRBD1 (7 bases). V lost 3 bases and J 4 bases, leaving 10 bases between the germline ends. The CDR3 totals 13 residues. Germline values: CDR1 SGHAT, CDR2 FQNNGV.

This clone was picked up a small number of times. The DNA for the CDR3 is TGCGCCAGCAGCTTACGGACAGGGAAGGAAAAACTGTTTTTT. This codes for CASSLRTGKEKLFF. V gene TRBV5-1 combines with J gene TRBJ1-4; 8 bases align to TRBD1. Germline V gives CDR1 SGHRS, CDR2 YFSETQ. The junction had 5 bases not matched to a gene; V was cut back by 2 bases and J by 8 bases. The CDR3 totals 14 residues.

V gene TRBV29-1 combines with J gene TRBJ1-2, with D perhaps matching TRBD1 (5 bases). Germline V gene sequence: CDR1 SQVTM, CDR2 ANQGSEA. Between the trimmed V and J ends, which lost 1 base and 2 bases, there was a span of 11 bases. The CDR3 runs to 14 residues. For the CDR3, the DNA is TGCAGCGTTGAAGGGGCGGGGGGGAACTATGGCTACACCTTC. Amino acids: CSVEGAGGNYGYTF.

The V call is TRBV19, the J call TRBJ2-3; 8 bases are a match to TRBD2. V lost 1 base and J lost 6; bases outside the gene matches: 15. The CDR3 sequence is 18 residues long. Germline CDR1 LNHDA, CDR2 SQIVND (reference sequence). The CDR3 is CASSIGAGWSGSKDTQYF. Here the CDR3 DNA reads TGTGCCAGTAGTATAGGCGCTGGTTGGAGCGGGAGTAAGGATACGCAGTATTTT. The complete variable domain, with remaining parts taken from reference TRBV19 and TRBJ2-3, reads DGGITQSPKYLFRKEGQNVTLSCEQNLNHDAMYWYRQDPGQGLRLIYYSQIVNDFQKGDIAEGYSVSREKKESFPLTVTSAQKNPTAFYLCASSIGAGWSGSKDTQYFGPGTRLTVL.

The V and J genes are TRBV9 and TRBJ1-3, with 9 bases aligning to TRBD1. J lost 1 base, V lost 4 bases, and 3 bases had no gene match. The CDR3 is 15 residues long. Germline V lookup: CDR1 SGDLS, CDR2 YYNGEE. CDR3: CASSSTGGSGNTIYF. CDR3 nucleotides: TGTGCCAGCAGCTCGACAGGGGGGTCTGGAAACACCATATATTTT.

This clone has just a few counts. The chain combines TRBV6-5 with TRBJ1-1; weak D call: TRBD1 (6 bases). The CDR3 consists of 16 residues. Trimming removed 2 bases at V and 1 base at J, with 14 bases between. Germline V gene sequence: CDR1 MNHEY, CDR2 SVGAGI. CDR3: CASSYEYRVPNTEAFF. CDR3 nucleotide sequence: TGTGCCAGCAGTTACGAGTACAGGGTACCGAACACTGAAGCTTTCTTT.

This clone occurred many times. The chain couples TRBV2 to TRBJ1-6; a possible D gene is TRBD1 (6 bases). V was shortened by 7 bases and J by 10 bases, with 17 bases between the two germline ends. The germline CDR1 and CDR2 sequences are SNHLY and FYNNEI. The CDR3 loop spans 14 amino acids. The CDR3, as DNA: TGTGCCAGCACGTTGAGGACAGATATGTCACCCCTCCACTTT. This gives the protein CASTLRTDMSPLHF.

The chain employs TRBV5-4 and TRBJ2-3; no reliable D call. CDR1 and CDR2 (germline): SGHNT, YYREEE (reference sequence). The CDR3 spans 13 residues. Trimming removed 0 bases at V and 5 bases at J, with 7 bases between. The CDR3 DNA follows: TGTGCCAGCAGCTTGGGCGTCGGAGATACGCAGTATTTT. Amino acids: CASSLGVGDTQYF.

This clone was observed a few times. The chain joins TRBV30 to TRBJ1-1, with D hard to call. Germline V gene lookup returns CDR1 GTSNPN and CDR2 SVGIG (reference sequence). With 0 bases removed from V and 1 base from J, the gap between germline ends came to 6 bases. There are 13 residues in the CDR3. The CDR3 loop reads CAWSVLENTEAFF. Written as DNA, the CDR3 is TGTGCCTGGAGTGTACTCGAGAACACTGAAGCTTTCTTT.

As to this clone: This specimen includes other DNA sequences encoding the same CDR3. V is TRBV27 and J is TRBJ2-2; TRBD1 is a possible D gene (6 bases). Germline V gene data show CDR1 as MNHEY and CDR2 as SMNVEV (reference sequence). The germline V and J ends were trimmed by 6 bases and 5 bases, with 10 bases remaining between them. CDR3 length: 13 residues. The CDR3, as DNA: TGTGCCAGCAGCCGAGGGGGTACCGGGGAGCTGTTTTTT. It is translated as CASSRGGTGELFF.

This clone was picked up a small number of times. This chain joins TRBV11-2 and TRBJ1-1, with D tentatively TRBD1 (5 bases). CDR1 and CDR2 from the germline V gene are SGHAT and FQNNGV. V gave up 5 bases and J gave up 1 base, with 17 bases separating them. CDR3 size: 16 residues. The CDR3 coding sequence is TGTGCCAGCAGCAATCTCGGGGGAAAACCGAACACTGAAGCTTTCTTT. Its translation: CASSNLGGKPNTEAFF.